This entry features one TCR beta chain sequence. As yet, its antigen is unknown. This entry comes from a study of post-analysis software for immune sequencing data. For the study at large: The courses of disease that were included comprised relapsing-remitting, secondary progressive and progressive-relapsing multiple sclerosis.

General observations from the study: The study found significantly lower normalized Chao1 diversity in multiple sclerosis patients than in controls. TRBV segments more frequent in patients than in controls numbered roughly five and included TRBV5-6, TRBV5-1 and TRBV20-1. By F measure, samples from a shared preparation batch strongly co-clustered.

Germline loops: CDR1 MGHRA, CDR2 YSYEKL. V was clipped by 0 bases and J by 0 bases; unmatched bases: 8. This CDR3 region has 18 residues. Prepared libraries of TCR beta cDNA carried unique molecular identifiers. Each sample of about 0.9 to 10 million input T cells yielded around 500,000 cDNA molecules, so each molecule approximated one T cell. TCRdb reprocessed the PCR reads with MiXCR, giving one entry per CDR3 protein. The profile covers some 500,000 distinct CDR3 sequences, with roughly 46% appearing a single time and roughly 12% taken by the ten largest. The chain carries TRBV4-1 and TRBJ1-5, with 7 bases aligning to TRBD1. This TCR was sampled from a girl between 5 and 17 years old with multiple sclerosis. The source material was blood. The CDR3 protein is CASSQDSAGQPSNQPQHF. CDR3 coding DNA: TGCGCCAGCAGCCAAGACTCAGCGGGACAGCCTAGCAATCAGCCCCAGCATTTT.